This T cell receptor (beta chain) was sequenced during a study of identical twins. Whole-study findings and limits: Beta clonotypes that were abundant in cord blood contained fewer insertions, a pattern absent from memory repertoires. For monozygotic twins, models underestimated out-of-frame TCR alpha sharing.

In its sample, this clonotype was seen a few times. The antigen is unknown. cDNA carried unique molecular identifiers, and a universal primer site was added by template switching. MiXCR, run by TCRdb on the 5' RACE reads, gives a single entry per CDR3 protein. The sample has 1.5 million or so distinct CDR3 sequences; less than 40% are singletons. CDR3 size: 14 residues. V was pared by 6 bases and J by 2 bases, with 3 bases of the junction left unmatched. Germline V gene sequence: CDR1 SNHLY, CDR2 FYNNEI. The chain couples TRBV2 to TRBJ2-7; 11 positions agree with TRBD1. This TCR came from a newborn girl in good health. The sample comprised cord blood. The CDR3 bases are TGTGCCAGCAGGGGGGACAGGGGGACCTACGAGCAGTACTTC. Protein product: CASRGDRGTYEQYF.